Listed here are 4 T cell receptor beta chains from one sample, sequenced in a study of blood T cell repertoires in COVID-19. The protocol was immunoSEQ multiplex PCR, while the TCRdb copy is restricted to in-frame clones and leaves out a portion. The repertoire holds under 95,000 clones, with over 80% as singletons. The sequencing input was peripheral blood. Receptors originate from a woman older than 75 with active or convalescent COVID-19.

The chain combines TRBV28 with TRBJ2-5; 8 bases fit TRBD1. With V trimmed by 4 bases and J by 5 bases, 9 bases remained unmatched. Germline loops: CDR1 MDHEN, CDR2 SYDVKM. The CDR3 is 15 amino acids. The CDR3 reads CASSSSGGAGETQYF. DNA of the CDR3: TGTGCCAGCAGTTCCTCAGGGGGCGCGGGGGAGACCCAGTACTTC. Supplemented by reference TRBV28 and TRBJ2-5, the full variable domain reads DVKVTQSSRYLVKRTGEKVFLECVQDMDHENMFWYRQDPGLGLRLIYFSYDVKMKEKGDIPEGYSVSREKKERFSLILESASTNQTSMYLCASSSSGGAGETQYFGPGTRLLVL.

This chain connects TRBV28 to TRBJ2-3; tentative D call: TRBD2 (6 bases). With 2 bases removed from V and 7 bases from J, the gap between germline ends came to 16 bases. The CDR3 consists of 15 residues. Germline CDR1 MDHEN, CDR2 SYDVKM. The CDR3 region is CASSLTAGILYTQYF. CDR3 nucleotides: TGTGCCAGCAGTTTAACGGCGGGAATACTATATACGCAGTATTTT.

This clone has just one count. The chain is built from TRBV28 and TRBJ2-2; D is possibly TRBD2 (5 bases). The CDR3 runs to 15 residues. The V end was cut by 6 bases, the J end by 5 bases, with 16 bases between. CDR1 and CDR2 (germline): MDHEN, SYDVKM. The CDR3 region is CASRPGVAGTGELFF. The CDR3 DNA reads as TGTGCCAGCAGGCCCGGGGTAGCTGGGACCGGGGAGCTGTTTTTT.

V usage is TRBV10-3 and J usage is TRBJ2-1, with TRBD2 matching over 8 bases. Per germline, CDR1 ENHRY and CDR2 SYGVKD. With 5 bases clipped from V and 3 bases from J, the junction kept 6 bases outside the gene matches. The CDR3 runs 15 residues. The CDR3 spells CAISKAGEDYNEQFF. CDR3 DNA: TGTGCCATCAGTAAAGCGGGGGAAGACTACAATGAGCAGTTCTTC.